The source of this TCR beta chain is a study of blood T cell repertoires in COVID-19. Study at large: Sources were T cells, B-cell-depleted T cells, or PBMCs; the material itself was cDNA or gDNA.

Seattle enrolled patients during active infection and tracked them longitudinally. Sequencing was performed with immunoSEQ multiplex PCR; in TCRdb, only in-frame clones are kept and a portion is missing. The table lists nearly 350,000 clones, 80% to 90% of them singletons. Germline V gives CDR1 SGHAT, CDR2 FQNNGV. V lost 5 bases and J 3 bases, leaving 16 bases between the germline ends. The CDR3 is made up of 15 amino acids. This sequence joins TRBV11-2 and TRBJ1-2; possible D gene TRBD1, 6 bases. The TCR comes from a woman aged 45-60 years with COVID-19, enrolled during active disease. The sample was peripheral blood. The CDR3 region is CASSLRGPTDYGYTF. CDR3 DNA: TGTGCCAGCAGCCTCAGGGGACCTACGGACTATGGCTACACCTTC.